The subject of this entry is one T cell receptor (beta chain). V dropped 1 base and J dropped 4; count of bases not matched to a gene: 8. Germline V gene sequence: CDR1 LGHNA, CDR2 YSLEER. The CDR3 is 16 amino acids. The data originate from a study of cytomegalovirus exposure and HLA in healthy donors. Study-wide background: Among roughly 190 million T cells, an earlier analysis found around 100 million unique TCR beta sequences.

Use of 60 Vbeta and 13 Jbeta primers characterized the PCR. The repertoire was sequenced with immunoSEQ multiplex PCR; TCRdb's copy has only in-frame clones and lacks some. The sample gives some 120,000 clones, roughly 71% of which show up once; just under 3% is in the top ten. The sequenced sample was PBMCs. This sequence was found in a woman in her thirties or forties in good health and CMV-seropositive. The chain has TRBV4-3 and TRBJ2-7; 9 nucleotides align to TRBD1. The CDR3 sequence: CASSQAGQGHPYEQYF. The CDR3, as DNA: TGCGCCAGCAGCCAAGCGGGACAGGGTCACCCTTACGAGCAGTACTTC.